The T cell receptor (beta chain) under discussion was sequenced for a study of T cells after yellow fever vaccination. 5'RACE template switching produced TCR cDNA carrying a universal primer site and UMIs. TCRdb itself ran the 5' RACE reads through MiXCR, one entry per CDR3 protein. Among around 47,000 distinct CDR3 sequences listed, roughly 6.4% were seen once. Notes on the study in general: A weaker secondary response peaked on day 5, the primary on day 15.

The TCR originated in a man aged 25 to 40 who received the YFV17D yellow fever vaccine. Here the sequenced sample was CD8+ T cells not binding an NS4B(214-222) dextramer, sorted from PBMCs, taken 45 days after the yellow fever booster vaccination.

CDR3 DNA sequence: TGTGCCAGCAGCCGGACAGCTTACCAAGAGACCCAGTACTTC. Residues: CASSRTAYQETQYF. This chain links TRBV7-9 with TRBJ2-5, with a possible D match to TRBD1 (6 bases). The germline V gene encodes CDR1 SEHNR and CDR2 FQNEAQ (reference sequence). This CDR3 spans 14 amino acids. V dropped 5 bases and J dropped 0 bases, with 10 bases sitting between them.